This T cell receptor (beta chain) is from a study of CD8+ T cells in alopecia areata. Overall study context: At a dose of 5 to 10 mg twice daily, oral tofacitinib was given to treated patients. Percent affected scalp area, the SALT score, rated treated patients' severity. Study-level points and caveats: Many expanded lesional clones persisted during tofacitinib (in both scalp and blood).

Treatment described: oral pan-JAK inhibitor, 5-10 mg twice daily. PBMCs, the starting material, were the source of sorted CD4+ and CD8+ T cells. Notes on this clone: Its target is unknown.

cDNA serving as the sequencing template came from extracted, reverse transcribed RNA. The repertoire was sequenced with immunoSEQ multiplex PCR; TCRdb's copy has only in-frame clones and lacks some. This sample carries 180,000 or so clones, roughly 50% of them seen once, and the ten largest clones take under 20%. The sequences come from CD4+ T cells sorted from blood, collected around week 55, from a patient treated with tofacitinib. This clonotype originated in a human donor with alopecia areata.

CDR3 nucleotides: TGTGCCAGCAGCCGAAGCGGGGGGGCTAGAAACATTCAGTACTTC. This gives the protein CASSRSGGARNIQYF. This rearrangement joins TRBV7-9 to TRBJ2-4, with 10 bases fitting TRBD2. Looked up from germline, CDR1 is SEHNR and CDR2 is FQNEAQ (reference sequence). Germline trimming cut 5 bases from V and 6 bases from J; bases unmatched to any gene: 7. The CDR3 has 15 residues.